Listed here are 21 T cell receptor beta chains from one sample, sequenced in a study of T cells in narcolepsy. Profiling relied on immunoSEQ multiplex PCR, and the TCRdb table lists in-frame clones only, not all of them. This table has about 32,000 clones, approximately 79% appearing once. The sample comprised memory (CD45RA-) CD4+ T cells from blood. Receptors were obtained from a human donor in good health.

The rearrangement joins TRBV15 to TRBJ1-3, with D perhaps TRBD1 (5 bases). With 3 bases removed from V and 4 bases from J, the gap between germline ends came to 10 bases. Germline assignment: CDR1 LNHNV and CDR2 YYDKDF (reference sequence). The CDR3 covers 14 residues. CDR3 in amino acids: CATSSRDLGNTIYF. In DNA, the CDR3 is TGTGCCACCAGCAGCCGGGACCTCGGAAACACCATATATTTT.

The gene calls are TRBV14 and TRBJ2-1; D is tentatively TRBD1 or TRBD2 (6 bases each). The ends were cut back, 1 base at V and 14 bases at J, with 15 bases in the middle. Germline lookup yields CDR1 SGHDN and CDR2 FVKESK. This CDR3 contains 13 residues. DNA of the CDR3: TGTGCCAGCAGCCAAGCGACCACGGGGGCCAAGTTCTTC. It codes for CASSQATTGAKFF.

This clone showed up just once. This rearrangement joins TRBV2 to TRBJ2-5, with D perhaps matching TRBD1 or TRBD2 (9 bases each). TRBJ2-7 explains the end of the DNA better; the J call may be wrong. The CDR3 has 17 amino acids. CDR1 is SNHLY and CDR2 is FYNNEI in the germline V gene. The CDR3 bases are TGTGCCAGCAGTGGGGGACAGGGCCGCGGGAGGGCCCACGAGCAGTACTTC. It specifies CASSGGQGRGRAHEQYF.

The rearrangement links TRBV10-2 to TRBJ1-1; D gene uncertain. V gave up 9 bases and J gave up 1 base, with 6 bases separating them. The CDR3 has 11 amino acids. Germline CDR1 reads WSHSY; CDR2 reads SAAADI. Here the CDR3 reads CASRANTEAFF. Here the CDR3 DNA reads TGCGCCAGTAGGGCGAACACTGAAGCTTTCTTT.

In its sample, this clone was seen a few times. This sequence joins TRBV6-1 and TRBJ1-4; D is possibly TRBD1 (5 bases). CDR1 is MNHNS and CDR2 is SASEGT in the germline V gene. Trimming shortened V by 2 bases and J by 3 bases, and 10 bases separated the two germline ends. The CDR3 is 15 amino acids. The CDR3 DNA reads TGTGCCAGCAGTGAAATGACGGGGGCTAATGAAAAACTGTTTTTT. Translation gives CASSEMTGANEKLFF.

This rearrangement joins TRBV6-6 to TRBJ2-2; TRBD1 matches at 7 bases. The CDR3 runs 14 residues. V shed 5 bases, J shed 5 bases, and the junction held 5 bases outside the gene matches. Germline V gene sequence: CDR1 MNHNY, CDR2 SVGAGI (reference sequence). The CDR3 bases are TGTGCCAGCAGTGGGGACAGTCGAACCGGGGAGCTGTTTTTT. This encodes CASSGDSRTGELFF.

This rearrangement joins TRBV5-4 to TRBJ1-1; TRBD1 matches 7 bases. Unmatched junction bases numbered 11, after V lost 4 bases and J lost 2 bases. CDR3 size: 16 residues. Germline values: CDR1 SGHNT, CDR2 YYREEE (reference sequence). This chain's CDR3 is CASSTGRGTANTEAFF. The CDR3 nucleotides read TGTGCCAGCAGCACCGGGAGGGGGACAGCCAACACTGAAGCTTTCTTT.

V and J are TRBV7-8 and TRBJ2-5, with TRBD2 as a possible D gene (6 bases). CDR1 SGHVS and CDR2 FQNEAQ come from the germline V gene. The CDR3 consists of 16 residues. Trimming took off 3 bases at V and 5 bases at J, with 19 bases between the two ends. The CDR3 region has the DNA TGTGCCAGCAGCTTCCTCCCCGGGGCAGGGAGGGAGACCCAGTACTTC. Protein product: CASSFLPGAGRETQYF.

This chain connects TRBV11-2 to TRBJ2-1; D not resolved. CDR3 length: 17 residues. Germline CDR1 is SGHAT and CDR2 is FQNNGV. V shed 2 bases and J shed 0 bases, with 14 bases lying between them. CDR3 protein: CASSLQPSSSSYNEQFF. CDR3 DNA sequence: TGTGCCAGCAGCTTACAACCTAGTTCGAGCTCCTACAATGAGCAGTTCTTC.

V and J are TRBV5-1 and TRBJ2-3; TRBD2 agrees at 11 bases. With 4 bases clipped from V and 8 bases from J, the junction kept 9 bases outside the gene matches. Germline lookup yields CDR1 SGHRS and CDR2 YFSETQ. This CDR3 is 15 amino acids long. In nucleotides, the CDR3 is TGCGCCAGCAGCGAAGGGACTAGCGGTCATGGTACGCAGTATTTT. Translated: CASSEGTSGHGTQYF.

V and J are TRBV5-8 and TRBJ2-5; 12 nucleotides line up with TRBD2. From germline, CDR1 is SGHTS and CDR2 YDEGEE. The CDR3 contains 15 residues. The V segment lost 0 bases and the J segment 3 bases; nucleotides outside the gene matches: 0. The CDR3 loop is CASSLGLAGEETQYF. The CDR3 coding sequence is TGTGCCAGCAGCTTGGGACTAGCGGGAGAAGAGACCCAGTACTTC.

This chain connects TRBV7-9 to TRBJ1-2, with TRBD1 as a possible D gene (5 bases). CDR1 is SEHNR and CDR2 is FQNEAQ in the germline V gene (reference sequence). This CDR3 has 18 amino acids. The V end was cut by 2 bases, the J end by 8 bases, with 27 bases between. The CDR3 sequence: CASSLFALDREGPQGYTF. The CDR3 DNA reads as TGTGCCAGCAGCTTATTCGCCCTTGACCGAGAGGGGCCGCAGGGCTACACCTTC.

This clone was detected only a few times. J is TRBJ1-1 and V is TRBV18; D ambiguous. Deletions cut 2 bases from V and 7 bases from J, with 14 bases between. Germline loops: CDR1 KGHSH, CDR2 LQKENI. CDR3 length: 14 amino acids. CDR3 amino acids: CASSPAGLSSEAFF. CDR3 coding DNA: TGTGCCAGCTCACCAGCCGGGTTGAGTAGTGAAGCTTTCTTT.

The chain uses TRBV11-2 and TRBJ1-1; no firm D call. Trimming left V 2 bases short and J 6 bases short, with 10 bases between. The CDR3 spans 13 residues. Germline V gene lookup returns CDR1 SGHAT and CDR2 FQNNGV. CDR3 residues: CASSLNGAPEAFF. CDR3 nucleotide sequence: TGTGCCAGCAGCTTAAACGGCGCCCCTGAAGCTTTCTTT.

The rearrangement links TRBV7-2 to TRBJ1-1, with TRBD1 as a possible D gene (6 bases). The CDR3 loop spans 14 amino acids. Trimming shortened V by 5 bases and J by 3 bases, and 13 bases separated the two germline ends. Germline V gives CDR1 SGHTA, CDR2 FQGNSA. As DNA, the CDR3 is TGTGCCAGCAGCCGACAGGCTGGGGACACTGAAGCTTTCTTT. This translates into CASSRQAGDTEAFF. Full variable domain (rest looked up from reference TRBV7-2 and TRBJ1-1): GAGVSQSPSNKVTEKGKDVELRCDPISGHTALYWYRQSLGQGLEFLIYFQGNSAPDKSGLPSDRFSAERTGGSVSTLTIQRTQQEDSAVYLCASSRQAGDTEAFFGQGTRLTVV.

The V call is TRBV4-1, the J call TRBJ2-3, with TRBD2 matching 11 bases. V trimming: 2 bases; J trimming: 1 base; junction bases outside the gene matches: 8. This CDR3 comprises 18 residues. Germline lookup yields CDR1 MGHRA and CDR2 YSYEKL. Written as DNA, the CDR3 is TGCGCCAGCAGCCAAAGGACTAGCGGGTCGGGCGGCACAGATACGCAGTATTTT. Residues: CASSQRTSGSGGTDTQYF.

V gene TRBV2 combines with J gene TRBJ2-3; 7 positions match TRBD1. J was trimmed by 0 bases and V by 6 bases; bases with no gene match: 6. The V gene's germline CDR1 is SNHLY and CDR2 FYNNEI. The CDR3 is made up of 15 amino acids. This chain's CDR3 is CASSAWDSSTDTQYF. The CDR3 region has the DNA TGTGCCAGCAGCGCCTGGGACAGTAGCACAGATACGCAGTATTTT. Full variable domain (rest looked up from reference TRBV2 and TRBJ2-3): EPEVTQTPSHQVTQMGQEVILRCVPISNHLYFYWYRQILGQKVEFLVSFYNNEISEKSEIFDDQFSVERPDGSNFTLKIRSTKLEDSAMYFCASSAWDSSTDTQYFGPGTRLTVL.

V gene TRBV30 combines with J gene TRBJ2-7; perhaps TRBD1 as D (6 bases). Trimming shortened V by 3 bases and J by 2 bases, and 14 bases separated the two germline ends. The CDR3 length is 14 residues. CDR1 GTSNPN and CDR2 SVGIG come from the germline V gene (reference sequence). The CDR3, as DNA: TGTGCCTGGAGAGCCCCGGGACAAGCCTACGAGCAGTACTTC. Translating gives CAWRAPGQAYEQYF. The variable domain in full, completed from reference TRBV30 and TRBJ2-7, reads SQTIHQWPATLVQPVGSPLSLECTVEGTSNPNLYWYRQAAGRGLQLLFYSVGIGQISSEVPQNLSASRPQDRQFILSSKKLLLSDSGFYLCAWRAPGQAYEQYFGPGTRLTVT.

The chain links TRBV5-5 to TRBJ2-2, with 9 bases identical to TRBD2. The CDR3 is 16 residues long. Germline trimming cut 4 bases from V and 2 bases from J; bases unmatched to any gene: 6. Germline V gene sequence: CDR1 SGHKS, CDR2 YYEKEE (reference sequence). This chain's CDR3 is CASSLGLAPNTGELFF. The CDR3 nucleotides read TGTGCCAGCAGCCTAGGACTAGCGCCTAACACCGGGGAGCTGTTTTTT.

The chain combines TRBV5-1 with TRBJ2-7; 7 nucleotides agree with TRBD1. CDR1 and CDR2 from the germline V gene are SGHRS and YFSETQ. V lost 3 bases and J lost 5; bases outside the gene matches: 8. CDR3 length: 14 amino acids. The CDR3 loop is CASSSRPGGNEQYF. The DNA for the CDR3 is TGCGCCAGCAGCTCCCGACCAGGGGGTAACGAGCAGTACTTC.

The chain joins TRBV30 to TRBJ1-5; no firm D call. The CDR3 consists of 14 residues. Trimming left V 1 base short and J 2 bases short, with 9 bases between. CDR1 is GTSNPN and CDR2 is SVGIG in the germline V gene (reference sequence). CDR3 in amino acids: CAWSANDGNQPQHF. For the CDR3, the DNA is TGTGCCTGGAGTGCGAATGATGGCAATCAGCCCCAGCATTTT.